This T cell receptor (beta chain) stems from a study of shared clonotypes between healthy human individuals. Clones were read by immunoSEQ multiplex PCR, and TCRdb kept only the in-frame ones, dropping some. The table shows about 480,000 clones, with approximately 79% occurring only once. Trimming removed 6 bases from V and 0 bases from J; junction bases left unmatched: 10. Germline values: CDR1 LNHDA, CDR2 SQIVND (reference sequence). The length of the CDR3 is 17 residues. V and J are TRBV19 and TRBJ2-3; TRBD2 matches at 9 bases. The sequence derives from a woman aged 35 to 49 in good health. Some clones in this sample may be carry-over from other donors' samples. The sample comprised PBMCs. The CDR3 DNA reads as TGTGCCAGTAGCCCTTTCGGACTAGCGAGAAGCACAGATACGCAGTATTTT. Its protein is CASSPFGLARSTDTQYF.